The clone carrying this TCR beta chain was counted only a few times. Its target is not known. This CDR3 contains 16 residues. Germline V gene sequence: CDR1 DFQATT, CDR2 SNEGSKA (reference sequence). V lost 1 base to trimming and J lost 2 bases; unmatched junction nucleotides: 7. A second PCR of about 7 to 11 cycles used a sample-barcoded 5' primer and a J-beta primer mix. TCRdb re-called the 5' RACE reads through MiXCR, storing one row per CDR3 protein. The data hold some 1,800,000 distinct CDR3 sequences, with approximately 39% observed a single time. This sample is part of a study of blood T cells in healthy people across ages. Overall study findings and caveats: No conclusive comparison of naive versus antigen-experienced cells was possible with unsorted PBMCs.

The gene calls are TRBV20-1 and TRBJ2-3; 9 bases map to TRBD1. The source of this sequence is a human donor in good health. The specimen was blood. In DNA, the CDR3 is TGCAGTGCTAGAGGGGAACAGGGGGCTCCCACAGATACGCAGTATTTT. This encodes CSARGEQGAPTDTQYF.